The entry that follows covers one T cell receptor beta chain sequence. Method: immunoSEQ multiplex PCR; TCRdb's copy keeps in-frame clones and lacks some. Among 140,000 or so clones listed, about 90% were seen once. This sample is drawn from a study of blood T cell repertoires in COVID-19. In the study overall: PBMCs, B-cell-depleted T cells, or T cells provided the cDNA or gDNA that made up the material.

CDR3 size: 15 residues. Germline CDR1 LNHDA, CDR2 SQIVND (reference sequence). V lost 3 bases, J lost 1 base, and 5 bases stayed unmatched. This clonotype originated in a man aged 45 to 65 who had recovered from COVID-19. This chain joins TRBV19 and TRBJ1-1; TRBD1 matches 7 bases. The sample comprised peripheral blood. Written as DNA, the CDR3 is TGTGCCAGTAGTATCTACAGGGGCGAGAACACTGAAGCTTTCTTT. Protein sequence: CASSIYRGENTEAFF.